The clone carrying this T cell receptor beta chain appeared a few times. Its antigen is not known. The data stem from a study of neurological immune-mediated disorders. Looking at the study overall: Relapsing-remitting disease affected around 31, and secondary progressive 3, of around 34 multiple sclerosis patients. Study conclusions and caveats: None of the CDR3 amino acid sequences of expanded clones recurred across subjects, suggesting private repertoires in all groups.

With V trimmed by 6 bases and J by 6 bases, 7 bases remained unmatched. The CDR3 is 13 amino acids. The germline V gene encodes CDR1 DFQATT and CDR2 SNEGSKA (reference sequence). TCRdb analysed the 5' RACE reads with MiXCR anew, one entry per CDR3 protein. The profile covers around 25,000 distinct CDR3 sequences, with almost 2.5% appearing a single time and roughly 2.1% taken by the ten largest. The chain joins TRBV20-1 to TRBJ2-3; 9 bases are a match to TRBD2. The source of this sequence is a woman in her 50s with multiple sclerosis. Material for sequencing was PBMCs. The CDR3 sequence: CSANAGGRDTQYF. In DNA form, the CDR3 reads TGCAGTGCCAACGCGGGGGGGCGGGATACGCAGTATTTT.